Sequencing of this TCR beta chain was carried out in a study of blood T cell repertoires in COVID-19 (dated by TCRdb to about 2020). Some background on the complete study: Collaborator samples came from the United States, Italy and Spain and covered acute and convalescent phases of COVID-19. A de-identified subject ID, COVID-19 status, age in years and sex were almost always included in the sample metadata. The material from the prospective study consisted of cDNA or gDNA derived from T cells, B-cell-depleted T cells, or PBMCs. HLA class I and class II types, where available, came from metadata supplied by the sample provider rather than from assay-based typing. A freely available public database, intended as a resource for researchers studying the immune response to SARS-CoV-2, is where the repertoires were released. Subjects who had been exposed to COVID-19, were actively infected with it, or had recovered from it provided the deeply sampled blood TCRbeta repertoires that made up the dataset. The samples were drawn from the first 160 participants of the ongoing ImmuneRACE study and from under 1,500 subjects provided by 6 global collaborators. What the work shows at the level of the full study, not this receptor alone: The amount of clinical and demographic metadata varied by source and participant and was provided uncurated.

A note on this clone: Its antigen specificity is not known. Base qualities are not recorded, but no much larger clone differs from it by a single base.

The immunoSEQ Assay, a bias-controlled multiplex PCR, was used to amplify TCRbeta CDR3 regions from genomic DNA. Per the authors' processing: Within the assay, amplification of reference gene primers was used to estimate how many nucleated cells each sample contained. Sequence reads were collapsed and filtered to measure the absolute abundance of every unique TCRbeta CDR3 rearrangement. Productive Simpson clonality was computed per sample as the square root of Simpson's diversity index over productive rearrangements. TCRdb re-hosts the immuneACCESS table, in-frame sequences only. Its copies lack some clones; in the studies checked, an unresolved V gene accounts for under half of them, and the cause for the rest is not known. V and J calls and clone size follow that table, whereas D and trimming were derived from the DNA. Across this sample there are roughly 200,000 clones, with about 88% seen only once. The ten largest clones represent 4.5% to 5% of the sample.

Each collaborating institution followed its own protocols to collect whole blood in K2EDTA tubes. Collaborator samples were shipped for TCRbeta analysis as frozen whole blood, isolated PBMCs, or DNA extracted from either sample type. The CDR3 has 16 amino acids, counting the end cysteine and phenylalanine. Only CDR3 DNA remains: 48 bases, in frame from the first base. Trimming costs V 0 bases and J 2 bases, and their ends lie 11 bases apart. The germline V gene supplies CDR1 ENHRY and CDR2 SYGVKD. The chain was built from TRBV10-3 and TRBJ1-3, with the D gene call left open. The specimen was peripheral blood. The sequence was obtained from a woman of 80 years or more with acute or convalescent COVID-19. The CDR3 is CAISESRGNPGNTIYF. The DNA reads TGTGCCATCAGTGAGTCGCGAGGGAATCCTGGAAACACCATATATTTT.